This TCR beta chain was identified in a study of metastatic and nonmetastatic thyroid tumors. The overall study: Across peripheral blood and tumor or nodule tissue samples taken from malignant and benign thyroid patients, the repertoires were compared with one another.

Per the study methods: The study took CDR3 differences across clinicopathological groups and made a distant-metastasis classifier for papillary thyroid cancer from them. TCRdb re-called the PCR reads via MiXCR. V and J calls and clone size were set by TCRdb, not the authors. The sample carries about 33,000 clones, 15% to 20% recorded once. Until they underwent thyroid surgery, no patient had received any treatment. The J segment lost 5 bases and the V segment lost 5 bases, leaving 7 bases of the junction unmatched. The CDR3 is 14 residues long. This clone was seen a handful of times. Antigen specificity is unknown. Study-level findings and limits: The study reportedly found significantly higher TCR beta diversity in malignant thyroid tumors than benign nodules, in blood and tumor.

This sequence joins TRBV12-3 or TRBV12-4 and TRBJ1-1, with 8 bases aligning to TRBD1. The sample taken for sequencing was blood. This clonotype was obtained from a male donor with papillary thyroid cancer or a benign thyroid nodule (not recorded which). Some clones in this sample may be carry-over from other donors' samples. The CDR3 DNA reads as TGTGCCAGCAGTCCCCGACAGGGGAGAACTGAAGCTTTCTTT. Amino acid sequence: CASSPRQGRTEAFF.